The 9 T cell receptor beta chains in this list originate from one sample, sequenced in a study of blood T cell dynamics during melanoma immunotherapy. Assay used: immunoSEQ multiplex PCR; TCRdb lists only in-frame clones, some missing. Among 3,000 to 4,500 clones, around 97% were seen once, and the ten largest hold 1.7%. Time point meaning: pre-treatment baseline. The specimen comprised effector memory CD8+ T cells from blood, sampled from a patient treated with checkpoint blockade. The receptors here all came from a human donor with melanoma.

The gene calls are TRBV27 and TRBJ2-1, with D tentatively TRBD2 (6 bases). The germline CDR1 and CDR2 sequences are MNHEY and SMNVEV (reference sequence). The CDR3 covers 14 residues. The V end lost 9 bases, the J end lost 5 bases, and 17 bases lay between the germline ends. The chain's CDR3 is CASAGRRTNNEQFF. The CDR3 nucleotides read TGTGCCAGTGCGGGGCGACGGACCAACAATGAGCAGTTCTTC.

The gene calls are TRBV6-1 and TRBJ1-1; perhaps TRBD1 as D (5 bases). The CDR3 runs to 13 residues. Germline loops: CDR1 MNHNS, CDR2 SASEGT. V lost 7 bases, J lost 4 bases, and 13 bases lay in between. CDR3 in amino acids: CASIKSGPTEAFF. DNA of the CDR3: TGTGCCAGCATTAAGTCGGGGCCCACTGAAGCTTTCTTT.

The rearrangement joins TRBV6-5 to TRBJ2-7; the match to TRBD1 covers 7 bases. With 4 bases clipped from V and 3 bases from J, the junction kept 6 bases outside the gene matches. The CDR3 contains 14 residues. Germline values: CDR1 MNHEY, CDR2 SVGAGI. CDR3 DNA sequence: TGTGCCAGCAGTTCCACCGGGACAGTCTACGAGCAGTACTTC. Translation: CASSSTGTVYEQYF.

The chain recombines TRBV27 with TRBJ2-1; 9 nucleotides align to TRBD2. J lost 2 bases, V lost 8 bases, and 13 bases had no gene match. The CDR3 is made up of 17 amino acids. Germline loops: CDR1 MNHEY, CDR2 SMNVEV (reference sequence). The DNA for the CDR3 is TGTGCCAGCCCGGAGGGGGCGGCTAGCGGGGCCTACAATGAGCAGTTCTTC. Translation: CASPEGAASGAYNEQFF.

The chain couples TRBV2 to TRBJ1-2; 11 bases agree with TRBD1. Germline values: CDR1 SNHLY, CDR2 FYNNEI. The ends lost 7 bases at V and 2 bases at J; junction bases unmatched: 9. This CDR3 spans 16 amino acids. CDR3 coding DNA: TGTGCCAGCACCGGACAGGGGGCAGGAGGAAACTATGGCTACACCTTC. It codes for CASTGQGAGGNYGYTF. Together with reference TRBV2 and TRBJ1-2, the CDR3 gives the full variable domain: EPEVTQTPSHQVTQMGQEVILRCVPISNHLYFYWYRQILGQKVEFLVSFYNNEISEKSEIFDDQFSVERPDGSNFTLKIRSTKLEDSAMYFCASTGQGAGGNYGYTFGSGTRLTVV.

V is TRBV25-1 and J is TRBJ2-5, with D tentatively TRBD1 (5 bases). Germline-derived CDR1 and CDR2 are MGHDK and SYGVNS. The CDR3 length is 14 residues. V was pared by 6 bases and J by 5 bases, with 16 bases between. The CDR3 DNA follows: TGTGCCAGCAGCCTTTCATCGGCAGGGGAGACCCAGTACTTC. It encodes CASSLSSAGETQYF.

The CDR3 is CASSGAENTEAFF. The CDR3 region has the DNA TGTGCCAGTAGCGGGGCGGAGAACACTGAAGCTTTCTTT. The chain employs TRBV19 and TRBJ1-1; possible D gene TRBD1, 5 bases. The CDR3 sequence is 13 residues long. Germline CDR1 is LNHDA and CDR2 is SQIVND (reference sequence). The ends were cut back, 6 bases at V and 1 base at J, with 9 bases in the middle.

This clone turned up a few times. V and J are TRBV6-5 and TRBJ2-7; 9 bases agree with TRBD2. CDR3 length: 14 residues. Germline V gene sequence: CDR1 MNHEY, CDR2 SVGAGI. V shed 5 bases, J shed 1 base, and the junction held 3 bases outside the gene matches. DNA of the CDR3: TGTGCCAGCAGTCCTAGCGGGGCATCCTACGAGCAGTACTTC. Amino acids: CASSPSGASYEQYF.

The chain recombines TRBV6-4 with TRBJ2-1, with 8 bases identical to TRBD1. The CDR3 has 15 residues. Germline V gene lookup returns CDR1 MRHNA and CDR2 SNTAGT. The V segment lost 3 bases and the J segment 7 bases; nucleotides outside the gene matches: 8. CDR3 nucleotides: TGTGCCAGCAGTGAATGGCAGGGGGCTGGAAATGAGCAGTTCTTC. As protein: CASSEWQGAGNEQFF.